The 25 T cell receptor beta chains in this list originate from one sample, sequenced in a study of Tregs in tolerant kidney transplant recipients. The nonmyeloablative bone marrow transplants came from related graft donors, with transient mixed chimerism. Using immunoSEQ multiplex PCR, the repertoire was profiled, and TCRdb retains in-frame clones only, with some absent. The data hold about 64,000 clones, with about 87% observed a single time. The specimen comprised CD4+ T cells from blood (PBMCs), sampled 6 months after the transplant. The receptor source for this set is a human patient who received a combined kidney and bone marrow transplant. The T cells may partly be graft donor cells.

This chain joins TRBV28 and TRBJ2-2; 15 bases map to TRBD2. Germline CDR1 reads MDHEN; CDR2 reads SYDVKM. The CDR3 contains 16 residues. The trim removed 6 bases at V and 1 base at J, leaving 0 bases unmatched. The CDR3 coding sequence is TGTGCCAGCAGGGGACTAGCGGGGGGGAACACCGGGGAGCTGTTTTTT. Amino acid sequence: CASRGLAGGNTGELFF.

The chain recombines TRBV11-3 with TRBJ2-1; 11 bases match TRBD2. Germline V gene data show CDR1 as SGHNT and CDR2 as YENEEA. V lost 5 bases and J lost 1; bases outside the gene matches: 7. CDR3 length equals 17 residues. The CDR3 sequence: CASSRHGLAGSYNEQFF. Written as DNA, the CDR3 is TGTGCCAGCAGCCGACACGGACTAGCGGGTTCCTACAATGAGCAGTTCTTC.

For this clone: At one of its ends the junction is not consistent with the germline gene, which may arise from a read error. Other DNA sequences in the sample encode the same CDR3. The gene calls are TRBV6-6 and TRBJ1-6; TRBD1 aligns across 8 bases. Germline V CDR1 and CDR2: MNHNY, SVGAGI (reference sequence). CDR3 size: 13 residues. The CDR3 DNA follows: TGTGCCAGCATTCAGGGGGCAAATTCCCCCCTCCACTTT. Protein product: CASIQGANSPLHF.

This sequence joins TRBV25-1 and TRBJ1-2; TRBD1 matches at 11 bases. Trimming cost V 0 bases and J 6 bases; bases outside gene matches: 6. The CDR3 is 16 amino acids. In germline, CDR1 is MGHDK, CDR2 SYGVNS. The CDR3 DNA sequence: TGTGCCAGCAGTGAATATAGGACAGGGGGCGTAGATGGCTACACCTTC. This codes for CASSEYRTGGVDGYTF.

The chain recombines TRBV30 with TRBJ1-1; 9 nucleotides align to TRBD1. There are 12 residues in the CDR3. The germline V gene has CDR1 GTSNPN and CDR2 SVGIG (reference sequence). J gave up 5 bases and V 4 bases, and 2 bases lay outside the gene matches. The CDR3 bases are TGTGCCTGGAAGGGGACAGGGACTGAAGCTTTCTTT. Its protein is CAWKGTGTEAFF. The full variable domain, with the rest looked up from reference TRBV30 and TRBJ1-1, is SQTIHQWPATLVQPVGSPLSLECTVEGTSNPNLYWYRQAAGRGLQLLFYSVGIGQISSEVPQNLSASRPQDRQFILSSKKLLLSDSGFYLCAWKGTGTEAFFGQGTRLTVV.

In its sample, this clone was seen once. V is TRBV15 and J is TRBJ2-7, with unresolved D. Germline CDR1 and CDR2: LNHNV and YYDKDF (reference sequence). The CDR3 runs to 13 residues. Trimming left V 4 bases short and J 0 bases short, with 7 bases between. This chain's CDR3 is CATSTGSSYEQYF. DNA for the CDR3: TGTGCCACCAGCACAGGTAGCTCCTACGAGCAGTACTTC.

This chain connects TRBV6-6 to TRBJ2-2, with D possibly being TRBD2 (6 bases). Trimming left V 5 bases short and J 3 bases short, with 16 bases between. The CDR3 is made up of 16 amino acids. Germline V CDR1 and CDR2: MNHNY, SVGAGI (reference sequence). CDR3 DNA: TGTGCCAGCAGTAGGCTAATCGGGGGACACACCGGGGAGCTGTTTTTT. This codes for CASSRLIGGHTGELFF.

This sequence joins TRBV29-1 and TRBJ2-2, with D perhaps matching TRBD2 (5 bases). Germline values: CDR1 SQVTM, CDR2 ANQGSEA. This CDR3 contains 15 residues. Trimming took off 4 bases at V and 8 bases at J, with 20 bases between the two ends. CDR3 sequence (DNA): TGCAGCGTTGCCCCTAGCCCCACTAACCTAGGGGAGCTGTTTTTT. This encodes CSVAPSPTNLGELFF.

The CDR3 coding sequence is TGTGCCAGCAGCTTAGCGCTAACAGGTTACGAGCAGTACTTC. Residues: CASSLALTGYEQYF. The chain links TRBV7-2 to TRBJ2-7, with D maybe TRBD1 (5 bases). Germline-derived CDR1 and CDR2 are SGHTA and FQGNSA. V dropped 0 bases and J dropped 4 bases, with 10 bases sitting between them. The CDR3 has 14 residues.

J is TRBJ2-3 and V is TRBV13; 16 bases agree with TRBD2. Germline loops: CDR1 PRHDT, CDR2 FYEKMQ (reference sequence). After removal of 2 bases from V and 2 bases from J, the junction contained 4 bases not matched to a gene. The CDR3 spans 18 residues. The CDR3 nucleotides are TGTGCCAGCAGCTTATGGGGACTAGCGGGAGGGCCCACAGATACGCAGTATTTT. It translates to CASSLWGLAGGPTDTQYF.

The chain joins TRBV18 to TRBJ1-1; D unclear. The CDR3 runs to 16 residues. The germline gives CDR1 KGHSH, CDR2 LQKENI. The V and J ends lost 3 bases and 5 bases respectively, with 19 bases between them. The CDR3 nucleotides are TGTGCCAGCTCACCGATCCATCGACTTTTGGAAACTGAAGCTTTCTTT. Protein: CASSPIHRLLETEAFF.

CDR3 protein: CASSPPSFGYEQYF. The CDR3 coding sequence is TGTGCCAGCTCACCACCGTCGTTCGGCTACGAGCAGTACTTC. This chain connects TRBV18 to TRBJ2-7; no definite D call. Trimming pared 0 bases from V and 3 bases from J, leaving 9 bases between. The germline gives CDR1 KGHSH, CDR2 LQKENI. This CDR3 is 14 amino acids long.

On this clone: At one end, the junction sequence differs from germline, possibly due to a read error. J is TRBJ1-1 and V is TRBV30; a possible D gene is TRBD1 (5 bases). Germline CDR1 GTSNPN, CDR2 SVGIG (reference sequence). CDR3 length: 13 residues. The CDR3 nucleotides are TGTGCCTGGAGTGTACTGGGGGGGTTGGGTTTGGGCTTT. Amino acid sequence: CAWSVLGGLGLGF. The full variable domain, its missing parts supplied by reference TRBV30 and TRBJ1-1, is SQTIHQWPATLVQPVGSPLSLECTVEGTSNPNLYWYRQAAGRGLQLLFYSVGIGQISSEVPQNLSASRPQDRQFILSSKKLLLSDSGFYLCAWSVLGGLGLGFGQGTRLTVV.

This CDR3 is CASSVRMGETQYF. CDR3 DNA: TGTGCCAGCAGTGTCAGGATGGGAGAGACCCAGTACTTC. The chain employs TRBV2 and TRBJ2-5; D is ambiguous. Germline values: CDR1 SNHLY, CDR2 FYNNEI. This CDR3 region has 13 residues. The ends were cut back, 4 bases at V and 4 bases at J, with 10 bases in the middle.

A remark on this clone: The sample holds other DNA sequences that translate to the same CDR3. The J gene is TRBJ2-7, the V gene TRBV7-3; D is unclear. CDR3 size: 13 residues. Germline V gene lookup returns CDR1 SGHTA and CDR2 FQGTGA. Trimming removed 2 bases at V and 1 base at J, with 6 bases between. The CDR3 reads CASSLLPSYEQYF. CDR3 in DNA: TGTGCCAGCAGCTTACTCCCTTCCTACGAGCAGTACTTC. The whole variable domain, remainder taken from reference TRBV7-3 and TRBJ2-7, is GAGVSQTPSNKVTEKGKYVELRCDPISGHTALYWYRQSLGQGPEFLIYFQGTGAADDSGLPNDRFFAVRPEGSVSTLKIQRTERGDSAVYLCASSLLPSYEQYFGPGTRLTVT.

The rearrangement links TRBV7-6 to TRBJ2-1; 10 nucleotides agree with TRBD1. The CDR3 is 14 residues long. V gave up 3 bases and J gave up 8 bases; unmatched junction bases: 4. The germline V gene has CDR1 SGHVS and CDR2 FNYEAQ. CDR3 bases: TGTGCCAGCAGCTTCGGGACAGGGGAAGATGAGCAGTTCTTC. As protein: CASSFGTGEDEQFF.

CDR3 DNA: TGTTCCTCCCGCGACAGGAGCTCCTACGAGCAGTACTTC. Translated, it gives CSSRDRSSYEQYF. The chain has TRBV28 and TRBJ2-7; possible D gene TRBD1, 6 bases. Looked up from germline, CDR1 is MDHEN and CDR2 is SYDVKM. The CDR3 is made up of 13 amino acids.

This clone was detected only once. V usage is TRBV2 and J usage is TRBJ2-5; maybe TRBD2 (6 bases). The V gene lost 4 bases and the J gene lost 11 bases, with 20 bases spanning the gap. Germline values: CDR1 SNHLY, CDR2 FYNNEI. The CDR3 is 14 amino acids. The CDR3 protein is CASSGARVTGEQYF. CDR3 nucleotide sequence: TGTGCCAGCAGTGGCGCTCGGGTTACGGGGGAGCAGTACTTC.

CDR3 amino acids: CASSLFSMNTEAFF. CDR3 DNA sequence: TGCGCCAGCAGCTTGTTCAGTATGAACACTGAAGCTTTCTTT. The chain has TRBV5-1 and TRBJ1-1; D unclear. CDR3 length: 14 amino acids. V lost 1 base, J lost 0 bases, and 7 bases lay in between. Germline V lookup: CDR1 SGHRS, CDR2 YFSETQ. Supplemented by reference TRBV5-1 and TRBJ1-1, the full variable domain reads KAGVTQTPRYLIKTRGQQVTLSCSPISGHRSVSWYQQTPGQGLQFLFEYFSETQRNKGNFPGRFSGRQFSNSRSEMNVSTLELGDSALYLCASSLFSMNTEAFFGQGTRLTVV.

The CDR3 DNA reads as TGTGCCAGCAGCCTACAAACTAGCGGGGCGATGTACGAGCAGTACTTC. Protein: CASSLQTSGAMYEQYF. This rearrangement joins TRBV4-2 to TRBJ2-7, with 10 bases aligning to TRBD2. Germline CDR1 LGHNA, CDR2 YNFKEQ. V trimming: 4 bases; J trimming: 4 bases; junction bases outside the gene matches: 10. The CDR3 runs 16 residues.

This clone was seen only once. Other DNA sequences in this specimen translate into the identical CDR3. The chain employs TRBV2 and TRBJ2-7; tentative D call: TRBD1 (6 bases). The length of the CDR3 is 15 residues. CDR1 is SNHLY, CDR2 FYNNEI, per germline. Between the trimmed V and J ends, which lost 4 bases and 5 bases, there was a span of 18 bases. In DNA, the CDR3 is TGTGCCAGCAGTGGGGGGCGGGCCCCAGGGGACGAGCAGTACTTC. Amino acid sequence: CASSGGRAPGDEQYF.

The chain links TRBV5-1 to TRBJ1-2; TRBD1 matches at 9 bases. Germline lookup yields CDR1 SGHRS and CDR2 YFSETQ. Losses at the gene ends were 2 bases for V and 4 bases for J; bases not matched to a gene: 9. The CDR3 has 16 residues. CDR3 DNA: TGCGCCAGCAGCTTAGGGACAGGGAGTCCGGTCTATGGCTACACCTTC. Translated, it gives CASSLGTGSPVYGYTF.

CDR3 in amino acids: CATDLEGLAGVEQYF. The CDR3 nucleotides read TGTGCCACCGACCTAGAGGGACTAGCGGGAGTCGAGCAGTACTTC. This sequence joins TRBV7-9 and TRBJ2-7; 14 bases are a match to TRBD2. The CDR3 totals 15 residues. Germline V CDR1 and CDR2: SEHNR, FQNEAQ (reference sequence). V lost 10 bases and J lost 6; bases outside the gene matches: 11.

The chain has TRBV11-3 and TRBJ2-7, with TRBD1 matching 9 bases. The CDR3 runs 12 residues. The germline CDR1 and CDR2 sequences are SGHNT and YENEEA. V lost 8 bases to trimming and J lost 5 bases; unmatched junction nucleotides: 4. The DNA for the CDR3 is TGTGCCAGCGGGGACAGGGTTAACGAGCAGTACTTC. Translation: CASGDRVNEQYF.

The chain couples TRBV18 to TRBJ1-1; TRBD1 matches 9 bases. The CDR3 has 15 residues. The germline V gene encodes CDR1 KGHSH and CDR2 LQKENI. Trimming took 3 bases from V and 5 from J; bases not matched to a gene: 7. This CDR3 reads CASSPKQGARTEAFF. In DNA form, the CDR3 reads TGTGCCAGCTCACCTAAACAGGGGGCTAGGACTGAAGCTTTCTTT.